Shown below are 27 T cell receptor beta chains from a single sample sequenced in a study of T cells in Graves' hyperthyroidism and ophthalmopathy. Amplification yielded TCR beta CDR3 regions, with RNA transcripts as the source. Primed by the HTBI set, a first-round RT-PCR was run on the TCR CDR3. TCRdb ran MiXCR on the multiplex PCR reads and lists one entry per CDR3 protein. The sample yields about 180,000 distinct CDR3 sequences, over 15% seen once. Material for sequencing was blood. These receptors were obtained from a woman aged 45-59 years with Graves' hyperthyroidism.

This clonotype has a count of ten or more. The chain recombines TRBV7-6 with TRBJ2-5, with TRBD1 matching 10 bases. The trim removed 2 bases at V and 5 bases at J, leaving 5 bases unmatched. Germline CDR1 and CDR2: SGHVS and FNYEAQ. This CDR3 is 15 amino acids long. CDR3 nucleotide sequence: TGTGCCAGCAGCTTACGACAGGGGGCCGGGGAGACCCAGTACTTC. This codes for CASSLRQGAGETQYF.

The table lists this clonotype with many counts. The V call is TRBV4-1, the J call TRBJ2-5; no reliable D call. The germline V and J ends were trimmed by 0 bases and 0 bases, with 2 bases remaining between them. The CDR3 has 13 residues. Per the germline V gene, CDR1 is MGHRA and CDR2 is YSYEKL. The CDR3 spells CASSQDHQETQYF. The CDR3 DNA reads as TGCGCCAGCAGCCAAGATCACCAAGAGACCCAGTACTTC.

This clonotype has more than one count but fewer than ten. The rearrangement uses TRBV7-2 and TRBJ2-7, with a possible D match to TRBD2 (5 bases). The V and J ends lost 3 bases and 1 base respectively, with 10 bases between them. The CDR3 totals 14 residues. Germline values: CDR1 SGHTA, CDR2 FQGNSA. CDR3 residues: CASSLSGYSYEQYF. CDR3 nucleotides: TGTGCCAGCAGCTTGAGCGGTTATTCCTACGAGCAGTACTTC.

At least ten counts were recorded for this clonotype. The rearrangement links TRBV6-1 to TRBJ1-6; 7 bases line up with TRBD1. This CDR3 is built from 14 residues. Germline loops: CDR1 MNHNS, CDR2 SASEGT. Trimming took 9 bases from V and 5 from J; bases not matched to a gene: 7. The chain's CDR3 is CASARDSNNSPLHF. The CDR3 DNA reads as TGTGCCAGTGCCCGGGACAGTAATAATTCACCCCTCCACTTT.

This clonotype was seen many times. The chain is built from TRBV6-1 and TRBJ2-3; 7 bases map to TRBD1. CDR1 MNHNS and CDR2 SASEGT come from the germline V gene. CDR3 length equals 15 residues. Germline trimming cut 5 bases from V and 0 bases from J; bases unmatched to any gene: 5. CDR3 sequence: CASSRQGTSTDTQYF. The CDR3 DNA follows: TGTGCCAGCAGTCGACAGGGCACTAGCACAGATACGCAGTATTTT.

This clonotype showed up many times. The genes are TRBV11-2 and TRBJ2-7; D is ambiguous. The length of the CDR3 is 15 residues. V lost 5 bases and J lost 1, with 15 bases in between. Germline V gene data show CDR1 as SGHAT and CDR2 as FQNNGV. CDR3 in amino acids: CASSPTPPGSYEQYF. Written as DNA, the CDR3 is TGTGCCAGCAGCCCTACCCCGCCTGGATCCTACGAGCAGTACTTC.

The chain employs TRBV5-6 and TRBJ1-2; no reliable D call. Trimming took off 0 bases at V and 8 bases at J, with 14 bases between the two ends. Germline loops: CDR1 SGHDT, CDR2 YYEEEE. The CDR3 runs 14 residues. The CDR3 spells CASSLDGQPSGYTF. As DNA, the CDR3 is TGTGCCAGCAGCTTGGATGGGCAGCCATCGGGCTACACCTTC.

This clonotype came up many times. The V gene is TRBV11-2, the J gene TRBJ2-1; perhaps D is TRBD1 or TRBD2 (5 bases each). The CDR3 has 15 amino acids. Trimming stripped 1 base from V and 7 bases from J, with 14 bases between. Germline lookup yields CDR1 SGHAT and CDR2 FQNNGV. DNA of the CDR3: TGTGCCAGCAGCTTAGCACGGGGACCTTTGAATGAGCAGTTCTTC. Protein sequence: CASSLARGPLNEQFF.

This clonotype has more than one count but fewer than ten. The rearrangement links TRBV9 to TRBJ2-5; 11 nucleotides match TRBD2. The CDR3 is 16 residues long. V gave up 3 bases and J gave up 5 bases; unmatched junction bases: 9. Germline values: CDR1 SGDLS, CDR2 YYNGEE. CDR3 coding DNA: TGTGCCAGCAGCGCCCGTAGCGGGGGGGCCGGTGAGACCCAGTACTTC. This gives the protein CASSARSGGAGETQYF.

This clonotype was observed at least ten times. The chain couples TRBV28 to TRBJ2-5; D uncertain. This CDR3 region has 15 residues. V was trimmed by 3 bases and J by 1 base, leaving 12 bases between them. In germline, CDR1 is MDHEN, CDR2 SYDVKM. CDR3 residues: CASSFGSNLQETQYF. In nucleotides, the CDR3 is TGTGCCAGCAGTTTTGGGTCGAACCTCCAAGAGACCCAGTACTTC. Looking up the rest from reference TRBV28 and TRBJ2-5 gives the full variable domain: DVKVTQSSRYLVKRTGEKVFLECVQDMDHENMFWYRQDPGLGLRLIYFSYDVKMKEKGDIPEGYSVSREKKERFSLILESASTNQTSMYLCASSFGSNLQETQYFGPGTRLLVL.

This clonotype was seen only a few times. This rearrangement joins TRBV14 to TRBJ2-7; D is possibly TRBD1 (6 bases). Germline values: CDR1 SGHDN, CDR2 FVKESK. Trimming took 7 bases from V and 3 from J, leaving 13 bases between them. The CDR3 has 13 amino acids. This chain's CDR3 is CASTSGAHYEQYF. The CDR3 DNA reads as TGTGCCAGCACCTCAGGGGCCCACTACGAGCAGTACTTC.

The chain joins TRBV20-1 to TRBJ1-5; 7 nucleotides line up with TRBD1. The CDR3 contains 14 residues. The ends lost 1 base at V and 6 bases at J; junction bases unmatched: 6. Germline lookup yields CDR1 DFQATT and CDR2 SNEGSKA (reference sequence). CDR3 DNA: TGCAGTGCTAGAGCCCCAGGGGGGACTCAGCCCCAGCATTTT. Translating gives CSARAPGGTQPQHF.

The V gene is TRBV6-4, the J gene TRBJ2-2; D is possibly TRBD2 (6 bases). This CDR3 spans 18 amino acids. The V and J ends lost 3 bases and 5 bases respectively, with 22 bases between them. CDR1 MRHNA and CDR2 SNTAGT come from the germline V gene. CDR3 DNA sequence: TGTGCCAGCAGTGAAGGGGTGGAAGCGGGCCAAGAGACCGGGGAGCTGTTTTTT. It encodes CASSEGVEAGQETGELFF.

The chain employs TRBV12-3 or TRBV12-4 and TRBJ2-7, with a possible D match to TRBD2 (6 bases). Trimming removed 6 bases at V and 5 bases at J, with 11 bases between. The CDR3 sequence is 12 residues long. CDR3 residues: CASSELANEQYF. Written as DNA, the CDR3 is TGTGCCAGCAGCGAACTAGCAAACGAGCAGTACTTC.

This clonotype was detected many times. The genes are TRBV20-1 and TRBJ1-1; the D is unclear. This CDR3 spans 11 amino acids. Germline V gene data show CDR1 as DFQATT and CDR2 as SNEGSKA (reference sequence). Trimming shortened V by 3 bases and J by 0 bases, and 2 bases separated the two germline ends. DNA of the CDR3: TGCAGTGCTAGCCTGAACACTGAAGCTTTCTTT. Translated: CSASLNTEAFF.

This clonotype was seen at least ten times. The V call is TRBV28, the J call TRBJ1-2, with D possibly being TRBD1 (6 bases). The germline V gene encodes CDR1 MDHEN and CDR2 SYDVKM. V lost 2 bases and J 3 bases, leaving 19 bases between the germline ends. This CDR3 is 17 amino acids long. This CDR3 reads CASSLPRGRGRDYGYTF. The CDR3 nucleotides read TGTGCCAGCAGTTTACCACGGGGGCGCGGTCGAGACTATGGCTACACCTTC.

At least ten counts were recorded for this clonotype. This rearrangement joins TRBV5-1 to TRBJ2-3; D is possibly TRBD2 (6 bases). Looked up from germline, CDR1 is SGHRS and CDR2 is YFSETQ. The CDR3 length is 14 residues. V lost 3 bases, J lost 4 bases, and 12 bases lay in between. CDR3 loop: CASSSGGGSDTQYF. The CDR3 DNA reads as TGCGCCAGCAGCTCCGGGGGAGGTTCAGATACGCAGTATTTT.

This clonotype has ten or more counts. The chain links TRBV6-1 to TRBJ1-5; TRBD1 is a possible D gene (5 bases). The germline V and J ends were trimmed by 6 bases and 0 bases, with 9 bases remaining between them. Germline CDR1 and CDR2: MNHNS and SASEGT. This CDR3 contains 14 residues. CDR3 sequence (DNA): TGTGCCAGCAGCCTCAGGGCTAGCAATCAGCCCCAGCATTTT. Translation gives CASSLRASNQPQHF.

Many counts were recorded for this clonotype. The chain links TRBV6-1 to TRBJ1-1; D not resolved. This CDR3 has 13 residues. Per the germline V gene, CDR1 is MNHNS and CDR2 is SASEGT. The V end was cut by 2 bases, the J end by 2 bases, with 6 bases between. The CDR3 DNA follows: TGTGCCAGCAGTGAATCAGCAAACACTGAAGCTTTCTTT. It specifies CASSESANTEAFF.

V is TRBV18 and J is TRBJ1-5; 8 bases are a match to TRBD1. Germline V gene lookup returns CDR1 KGHSH and CDR2 LQKENI. Germline trimming cut 0 bases from V and 9 bases from J; bases unmatched to any gene: 10. This CDR3 region has 16 residues. The CDR3 spells CASSPPGSRQGSPQHF. Written as DNA, the CDR3 is TGTGCCAGCTCACCACCCGGGTCGCGACAGGGGTCGCCCCAGCATTTT.

Regarding this clonotype: One base away lies a much larger clone, so this may be a sequencing read error. The V and J genes are TRBV9 and TRBJ1-2; D may be TRBD1 (6 bases). The CDR3 sequence is 16 residues long. CDR1 is SGDLS, CDR2 YYNGEE, per germline. The V end lost 4 bases, the J end lost 4 bases, and 20 bases lay between the germline ends. The CDR3 DNA reads as TGTGCCAGCAGCTCTCGGGGGGCCCAAAGCGGCTATGGCTACACCTTC. It yields the protein CASSSRGAQSGYGYTF.

This clonotype was seen a handful of times. V gene TRBV7-9 combines with J gene TRBJ2-7; D is possibly TRBD2 (6 bases). CDR1 is SEHNR, CDR2 FQNEAQ, per germline (reference sequence). The CDR3 is 13 residues long. Trimming stripped 2 bases from V and 5 bases from J, with 10 bases between. CDR3 amino acids: CASSLWGEHEQYF. CDR3 bases: TGTGCCAGCAGCTTATGGGGGGAACACGAGCAGTACTTC.

This clonotype was counted many times. The rearrangement uses TRBV5-1 and TRBJ1-1; D gene unclear. The CDR3 contains 13 residues. V dropped 0 bases and J dropped 4 bases, with 7 bases sitting between them. The V gene's germline CDR1 is SGHRS and CDR2 YFSETQ. The CDR3 reads CASSLVVGTEAFF. For the CDR3, the DNA is TGCGCCAGCAGCTTGGTGGTGGGCACTGAAGCTTTCTTT. Combining the CDR3 with reference TRBV5-1 and TRBJ1-1 gives the whole variable domain KAGVTQTPRYLIKTRGQQVTLSCSPISGHRSVSWYQQTPGQGLQFLFEYFSETQRNKGNFPGRFSGRQFSNSRSEMNVSTLELGDSALYLCASSLVVGTEAFFGQGTRLTVV.

This clonotype was detected ten times or more. The rearrangement joins TRBV28 to TRBJ1-2, with no clear D. Trimming shortened V by 8 bases and J by 6 bases, and 16 bases separated the two germline ends. In germline, CDR1 is MDHEN, CDR2 SYDVKM. The CDR3 extends over 13 amino acids. CDR3 coding DNA: TGTGCCAGCCGAACGGACGGACCGCATGGCTACACCTTC. This sequence encodes CASRTDGPHGYTF.

Ten or more counts support this clonotype. The chain uses TRBV12-3 or TRBV12-4 and TRBJ2-2; D could derive from TRBD1 or TRBD2 (6 bases each). The V end lost 2 bases, the J end lost 5 bases, and 15 bases lay between the germline ends. The CDR3 extends over 16 amino acids. The CDR3: CASSLRGARTTGELFF. The CDR3 nucleotides are TGTGCCAGCAGTTTAAGGGGGGCCAGAACTACCGGGGAGCTGTTTTTT.

The chain combines TRBV28 with TRBJ2-1; 7 bases fit TRBD2. V dropped 6 bases and J dropped 4; count of bases not matched to a gene: 9. Germline-derived CDR1 and CDR2 are MDHEN and SYDVKM. There are 15 residues in the CDR3. CDR3 bases: TGTGCCAGCAGAGAGTTCAGCGGGACTTACAATGAGCAGTTCTTC. Translation: CASREFSGTYNEQFF.

At least ten counts were recorded for this clonotype. This chain joins TRBV7-3 and TRBJ1-1; TRBD1 might be the D (6 bases). V was trimmed by 5 bases and J by 3 bases, leaving 13 bases between them. From germline, CDR1 is SGHTA and CDR2 FQGTGA. The CDR3 is 14 amino acids. CDR3 nucleotide sequence: TGTGCCAGCAGCCCCGGCGGGGGGCACACTGAAGCTTTCTTT. Its translation is CASSPGGGHTEAFF.